Following are 27 T cell receptor beta chains from one sample sequenced in a study of blood T cell repertoires in COVID-19. Only in-frame clones appear in the TCRdb table, and some are missing; sequencing was by immunoSEQ multiplex PCR. The repertoire holds 200,000 to 250,000 clones, with about four fifths as singletons. Sequenced sample: peripheral blood. All receptors derive from an elderly woman with acute or convalescent COVID-19.

This clone came up once. The chain combines TRBV27 with TRBJ1-3; 9 bases line up with TRBD1. This CDR3 is 14 amino acids long. With 4 bases clipped from V and 7 bases from J, the junction kept 5 bases outside the gene matches. Per germline, CDR1 MNHEY and CDR2 SMNVEV (reference sequence). As DNA, the CDR3 is TGTGCCAGCAGTTCCTCCGGGACAGGGAACACCATATATTTT. It specifies CASSSSGTGNTIYF.

The chain joins TRBV5-6 to TRBJ2-7; TRBD1 aligns across 8 bases. The V gene end was trimmed by 4 bases and the J gene end by 2 bases; junction bases not matched to a gene: 14. The CDR3 is 17 residues long. From germline, CDR1 is SGHDT and CDR2 YYEEEE. The CDR3, as DNA: TGTGCCAGCAGCCCAGTTCTCCGGACAGGGACGCCCTACGAGCAGTACTTC. Protein: CASSPVLRTGTPYEQYF.

The chain has TRBV9 and TRBJ1-1; TRBD1 matches 7 bases. CDR3 length: 14 amino acids. CDR1 is SGDLS, CDR2 YYNGEE, per germline. The trim removed 0 bases at V and 5 bases at J, leaving 4 bases unmatched. In nucleotides, the CDR3 is TGTGCCAGCAGCGTAGGACCAGGGGGTACTGAAGCTTTCTTT. Translation gives CASSVGPGGTEAFF.

This clone was observed a few times. The V gene is TRBV7-9, the J gene TRBJ1-2, with TRBD1 matching over 9 bases. This CDR3 comprises 15 residues. With 3 bases clipped from V and 7 bases from J, the junction kept 9 bases outside the gene matches. The germline gives CDR1 SEHNR, CDR2 FQNEAQ (reference sequence). Here the CDR3 DNA reads TGTGCCAGCAGCTTTCTACAGGGGGCTCCGAGTGGCTACACCTTC. Translation gives CASSFLQGAPSGYTF. Drawing the rest from reference TRBV7-9 and TRBJ1-2, the complete variable domain is DTGVSQNPRHKITKRGQNVTFRCDPISEHNRLYWYRQTLGQGPEFLTYFQNEAQLEKSRLLSDRFSAERPKGSFSTLEIQRTEQGDSAMYLCASSFLQGAPSGYTFGSGTRLTVV.

The chain combines TRBV5-1 with TRBJ2-1; 13 positions agree with TRBD2. The CDR3 consists of 15 residues. In germline, CDR1 is SGHRS, CDR2 YFSETQ. V shed 3 bases, J shed 9 bases, and the junction held 6 bases outside the gene matches. The DNA of the CDR3 is TGCGCCAGCAGCTCAGGACTAGCGGGAGAGGGTGAGCAGTTCTTC. This encodes CASSSGLAGEGEQFF. Filled out from reference TRBV5-1 and TRBJ2-1, the complete variable domain reads KAGVTQTPRYLIKTRGQQVTLSCSPISGHRSVSWYQQTPGQGLQFLFEYFSETQRNKGNFPGRFSGRQFSNSRSEMNVSTLELGDSALYLCASSSGLAGEGEQFFGPGTRLTVL.

This chain joins TRBV7-2 and TRBJ2-3; D perhaps matches TRBD1 (8 bases). Germline lookup yields CDR1 SGHTA and CDR2 FQGNSA. This CDR3 contains 16 residues. V lost 5 bases, J lost 1 base, and 16 bases lay in between. The CDR3 here is CASSPRQGRGTDTQYF. The CDR3 region has the DNA TGTGCCAGCAGCCCCCGACAGGGGAGGGGCACAGATACGCAGTATTTT.

This rearrangement joins TRBV2 to TRBJ1-6; 7 nucleotides match TRBD1. Germline V gene data show CDR1 as SNHLY and CDR2 as FYNNEI. The CDR3 totals 15 residues. The J segment lost 0 bases and the V segment lost 8 bases, leaving 4 bases of the junction unmatched. DNA of the CDR3: TGTGCCAGCCAGGGGGACAGCTCCTATAATTCACCCCTCCACTTT. It translates to CASQGDSSYNSPLHF.

This chain's CDR3 is CATNRGSTSGRTDTQYF. The CDR3 DNA is TGTGCCACCAATCGAGGGTCGACTAGCGGGAGGACAGATACGCAGTATTTT. The chain is built from TRBV10-3 and TRBJ2-3, with 13 bases that match TRBD2. V shed 10 bases, J shed 3 bases, and the junction held 13 bases outside the gene matches. CDR3 length: 17 residues. Looked up from germline, CDR1 is ENHRY and CDR2 is SYGVKD.

This clone has just a few counts. The V gene is TRBV23-1, the J gene TRBJ2-1; 7 bases agree with TRBD1. TRBV23-1 is noted as an ORF with a role that remains uncertain. The CDR3 contains 15 residues. V was pared by 3 bases and J by 4 bases, with 6 bases of the junction left unmatched. The CDR3 reads CASSQGTAAYNEQFF. The CDR3 nucleotides are TGCGCCAGCAGTCAGGGGACAGCCGCTTACAATGAGCAGTTCTTC.

The chain joins TRBV27 to TRBJ2-7; D is perhaps TRBD1 (6 bases). V gave up 9 bases and J gave up 0 bases, with 15 bases separating them. The CDR3 contains 14 residues. Germline assignment: CDR1 MNHEY and CDR2 SMNVEV (reference sequence). CDR3 sequence: CASRQETFSYEQYF. As DNA, the CDR3 is TGTGCCAGTAGACAGGAGACATTCTCCTACGAGCAGTACTTC.

This chain uses TRBV6-5 with TRBJ1-4; D perhaps matches TRBD1 (5 bases). CDR1 and CDR2 (germline): MNHEY, SVGAGI. CDR3 size: 14 residues. The V end was cut by 6 bases, the J end by 2 bases, with 10 bases between. This CDR3 is CASSPDNTNEKLFF. The CDR3 DNA reads TGTGCCAGCAGCCCGGACAACACTAATGAAAAACTGTTTTTT.

The V call is TRBV28, the J call TRBJ1-5; maybe TRBD1 (6 bases). The germline V gene has CDR1 MDHEN and CDR2 SYDVKM. The CDR3 contains 14 residues. The V gene lost 5 bases and the J gene lost 5 bases, with 13 bases spanning the gap. This chain's CDR3 is CASSGDITDQPQHF. DNA for the CDR3: TGTGCCAGCAGTGGGGACATTACCGATCAGCCCCAGCATTTT.

The chain recombines TRBV18 with TRBJ1-1; 7 nucleotides match TRBD1. This CDR3 is 15 amino acids long. The V and J ends lost 3 bases and 4 bases, in that order; junction bases with no gene match: 8. Germline loops: CDR1 KGHSH, CDR2 LQKENI. CDR3 in DNA: TGTGCCAGCTCACCGGGACAGCTTAGGGGCACTGAAGCTTTCTTT. As protein: CASSPGQLRGTEAFF.

This chain connects TRBV19 to TRBJ2-5; no clear D. V was trimmed by 3 bases and J by 2 bases, leaving 4 bases between them. The CDR3 extends over 12 amino acids. Per the germline V gene, CDR1 is LNHDA and CDR2 is SQIVND (reference sequence). The CDR3: CASSIQQETQYF. Here the CDR3 DNA reads TGTGCCAGTAGTATCCAGCAAGAGACCCAGTACTTC.

The chain employs TRBV5-1 and TRBJ2-7; TRBD2 agrees at 8 bases. CDR1 SGHRS and CDR2 YFSETQ come from the germline V gene. V dropped 4 bases and J dropped 3; count of bases not matched to a gene: 12. This CDR3 is 16 amino acids long. In nucleotides, the CDR3 is TGCGCCAGCAGCCCTCAATCCGGGACTAGTTTCTACGAGCAGTACTTC. Protein: CASSPQSGTSFYEQYF. The whole variable domain, remainder taken from reference TRBV5-1 and TRBJ2-7, is KAGVTQTPRYLIKTRGQQVTLSCSPISGHRSVSWYQQTPGQGLQFLFEYFSETQRNKGNFPGRFSGRQFSNSRSEMNVSTLELGDSALYLCASSPQSGTSFYEQYFGPGTRLTVT.

This chain uses TRBV5-1 with TRBJ2-7, with 7 bases identical to TRBD1. Germline CDR1 SGHRS, CDR2 YFSETQ. The CDR3 is 13 amino acids. Germline trimming cut 7 bases from V and 1 base from J; bases unmatched to any gene: 5. CDR3 DNA: TGCGCCAGCGCACAGGGGAAGTCCTACGAGCAGTACTTC. Residues: CASAQGKSYEQYF.

V is TRBV21-1 and J is TRBJ1-6; the D call TRBD1 from the table was never checked on the DNA. TRBV21-1 is recorded as a pseudogene. CDR3 length: 15 residues. CDR3 sequence: CASIVLGQGKIPLHF. The DNA of the CDR3 is TGTGCCAGCATCGTACTCGGGCAGGGCAAGATCCCCCTCCACTTT.

The chain employs TRBV30 and TRBJ2-1, with 9 bases lining up with TRBD2. Germline V lookup: CDR1 GTSNPN, CDR2 SVGIG (reference sequence). The CDR3 consists of 15 residues. V shed 4 bases and J 0 bases; nucleotides not matched to a gene: 4. CDR3 in DNA: TGTGCCTGGACCCTAGCGGGGAACTCCTACAATGAGCAGTTCTTC. Protein: CAWTLAGNSYNEQFF. The complete variable domain, with remaining parts taken from reference TRBV30 and TRBJ2-1, reads SQTIHQWPATLVQPVGSPLSLECTVEGTSNPNLYWYRQAAGRGLQLLFYSVGIGQISSEVPQNLSASRPQDRQFILSSKKLLLSDSGFYLCAWTLAGNSYNEQFFGPGTRLTVL.

This clone has just one count. The chain recombines TRBV15 with TRBJ1-4; D is possibly TRBD1 (5 bases). CDR1 is LNHNV and CDR2 is YYDKDF in the germline V gene (reference sequence). This CDR3 comprises 15 residues. Deletions cut 0 bases from V and 12 bases from J, with 17 bases between. Here the CDR3 reads CATSREQAPGVELFF. The DNA of the CDR3 is TGTGCCACCAGCAGAGAACAGGCGCCAGGTGTGGAACTGTTTTTT.

V is TRBV3-1 (or the pseudogene TRBV3-2) and J is TRBJ2-7; TRBD2 aligns across 11 bases. J gave up 6 bases and V 3 bases, and 10 bases lay outside the gene matches. CDR1 and CDR2 from the germline V gene are LGHDT and YNNKEL (reference sequence). This CDR3 region has 16 residues. The CDR3 DNA sequence: TGTGCCAGCAGCCAGAGACTAGCGGGATACCTAGCCGAGCAGTACTTC. Its protein is CASSQRLAGYLAEQYF.

The V and J genes are TRBV27 and TRBJ1-6, with D possibly matching TRBD1 (6 bases). The V end lost 0 bases, the J end lost 9 bases, and 12 bases lay between the germline ends. The V gene's germline CDR1 is MNHEY and CDR2 SMNVEV (reference sequence). CDR3 length equals 15 residues. DNA for the CDR3: TGTGCCAGCAGTTTATCGCGGGGGGCCGGTTCACCCCTCCACTTT. Residues: CASSLSRGAGSPLHF.

CDR3 coding DNA: TGTGCCAGCAGCCCCCCTAGCGGGTTCTCCTACGAGCAGTACTTC. Residues: CASSPPSGFSYEQYF. This chain joins TRBV11-2 and TRBJ2-7; 8 bases agree with TRBD2. Germline values: CDR1 SGHAT, CDR2 FQNNGV. This CDR3 comprises 15 residues. Germline trimming cut 5 bases from V and 0 bases from J; bases unmatched to any gene: 6.

V gene TRBV3-1 (or the pseudogene TRBV3-2) combines with J gene TRBJ1-2; no firm D call. Germline values: CDR1 LGHDT, CDR2 YNNKEL (reference sequence). V was trimmed by 1 base and J by 11 bases, leaving 8 bases between them. The CDR3 has 11 residues. The CDR3 loop reads CASSQGRSYTF. CDR3 nucleotides: TGTGCCAGCAGCCAAGGGAGGAGTTACACCTTC.

This clone was observed many times. This chain joins TRBV12-3 or TRBV12-4 and TRBJ1-2, with TRBD1 matching over 7 bases. V lost 3 bases, J lost 8 bases, and 6 bases stayed unmatched. The CDR3 contains 13 residues. The CDR3: CASSLGQTNGYTF. As DNA, the CDR3 is TGTGCCAGCAGTTTGGGACAGACTAACGGCTACACCTTC.

This chain connects TRBV24-1 to TRBJ2-3, with D possibly matching TRBD2 (6 bases). V lost 3 bases, J lost 3 bases, and 15 bases lay in between. The length of the CDR3 is 16 residues. Per the germline V gene, CDR1 is KGHDR and CDR2 is SFDVKD. This CDR3 reads CATSDGGARITDTQYF. The CDR3 DNA is TGTGCCACCAGTGATGGAGGGGCAAGAATAACAGATACGCAGTATTTT.

This sequence joins TRBV19 and TRBJ2-7; D is possibly TRBD2 (5 bases). This CDR3 region has 14 residues. The V and J ends lost 7 bases and 0 bases respectively, with 13 bases between them. Germline-derived CDR1 and CDR2 are LNHDA and SQIVND (reference sequence). The CDR3 bases are TGTGCCAGTACTCCATACGGGGACTCCTACGAGCAGTACTTC. It encodes CASTPYGDSYEQYF.

The rearrangement links TRBV30 to TRBJ1-2, with 10 bases that match TRBD1. The germline V gene has CDR1 GTSNPN and CDR2 SVGIG (reference sequence). The CDR3 runs 15 residues. The J segment lost 4 bases and the V segment lost 0 bases, leaving 5 bases of the junction unmatched. The CDR3 sequence is CAWSVWDRGAYGYTF. The CDR3 coding sequence is TGTGCCTGGAGTGTATGGGACAGGGGCGCCTATGGCTACACCTTC.